This T cell receptor beta chain was captured in a study of molecular identifiers for immune sequencing clone quantification. CDR3 length: 15 amino acids. Germline assignment: CDR1 SGHDT and CDR2 YYEEEE. After removal of 2 bases from V and 6 bases from J, the junction contained 8 bases not matched to a gene. This clonotype was seen repeatedly, ten times or more. TCRdb analysed the PCR reads with MiXCR anew, one entry per CDR3 protein. This table has about 97,000 distinct CDR3 sequences, under 40% appearing once. The receptor was isolated from a human donor in good health. Some libraries in this study had Jurkat cell RNA spiked in. Sample: naive CD8+ T cells from blood, with Jurkat cell RNA spiked in. Subset: FACS-sorted CD8+CD4-CCR7+CD45RA+ naive T cells. The chain couples TRBV5-6 to TRBJ1-1; 9 bases are shared with TRBD1. The CDR3 DNA is TGTGCCAGCAGCTTTGGGACAGGGATGGTCGCTGAAGCTTTCTTT. Protein product: CASSFGTGMVAEAFF.